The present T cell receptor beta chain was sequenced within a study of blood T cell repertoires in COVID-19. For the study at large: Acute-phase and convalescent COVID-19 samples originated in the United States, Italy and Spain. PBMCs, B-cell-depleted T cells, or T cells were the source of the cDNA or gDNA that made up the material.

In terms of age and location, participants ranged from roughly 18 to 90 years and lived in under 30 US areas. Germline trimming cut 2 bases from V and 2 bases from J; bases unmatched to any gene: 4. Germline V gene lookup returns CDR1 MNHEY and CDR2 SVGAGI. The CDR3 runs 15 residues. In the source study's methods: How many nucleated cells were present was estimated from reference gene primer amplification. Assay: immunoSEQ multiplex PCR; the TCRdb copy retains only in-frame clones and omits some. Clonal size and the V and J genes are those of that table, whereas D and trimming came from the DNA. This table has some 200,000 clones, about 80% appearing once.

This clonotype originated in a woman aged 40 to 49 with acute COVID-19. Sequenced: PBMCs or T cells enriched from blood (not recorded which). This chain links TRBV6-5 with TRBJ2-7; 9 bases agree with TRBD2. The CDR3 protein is CASSYGREGPYEQYF. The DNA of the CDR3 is TGTGCCAGCAGTTACGGGCGGGAGGGCCCCTACGAGCAGTACTTC.